The entry below gives a single TCR beta chain sequence along with its context. No antigen is known for it. These data come from a study of cytomegalovirus exposure and HLA in healthy donors. The PCR used 60 Vbeta and 13 Jbeta primers. Assay used: immunoSEQ multiplex PCR; TCRdb lists only in-frame clones, some missing. This sample has 120,000 or so clones, with more than 65% found just once. This CDR3 has 15 amino acids. Germline loops: CDR1 LGHNA, CDR2 YSLEER. V shed 3 bases and J 4 bases; nucleotides not matched to a gene: 3. Overall study results and limits: For cytomegalovirus status, the classifier reportedly gave diagnoses with high specificity and sensitivity.

The specimen was PBMCs. This TCR came from a man younger than 40 in good health and CMV-seropositive. The rearrangement links TRBV4-3 to TRBJ2-2; 9 bases match TRBD1. The CDR3 is CASSQGQGRTGELFF. In DNA, the CDR3 is TGCGCCAGCAGCCAGGGACAGGGTCGCACCGGGGAGCTGTTTTTT.